The 15 T cell receptor beta chains below come from one sample, sequenced in a study. Tregs were sorted as CD4+CD25+CD127-/low cells. TRBV12-4/TRBJ1-2 clonotypes were amplified with adaptor-ligated barcode primers. TCRdb reprocessed the multiplex PCR reads via MiXCR and lists one record per CDR3 protein. The table lists approximately 400 distinct CDR3 sequences, approximately 33% of them singletons. Specimen: tumor-infiltrating Tregs sorted from the breast tumor. Source of these receptors: a female donor with breast cancer.

This clonotype is hyperexpanded (1% or more) within its sample. This chain connects TRBV12-3 or TRBV12-4 to TRBJ1-2, with D perhaps TRBD1 (6 bases). CDR3 length: 14 amino acids. Trimming shortened V by 5 bases and J by 2 bases, and 12 bases separated the two germline ends. CDR3 residues: CASSPDRTNYGYTF. The CDR3 DNA reads as TGTGCCAGCAGTCCCGACAGGACCAACTATGGCTACACCTTC.

The chain employs TRBV12-3 or TRBV12-4 and TRBJ1-2; D is uncertain. V lost 3 bases, J lost 8 bases, and 7 bases lay in between. This CDR3 region has 11 residues. CDR3 protein: CASSLLSGYTF. The DNA of the CDR3 is TGTGCCAGCAGTTTGCTTTCCGGCTACACCTTC.

This clonotype is large (0.1 to 1%) by share. For the CDR3, the DNA is TGTGCCAGCAGTCCTCGCGGACTCCCGAATTTCGGCTACACCTTC. It encodes CASSPRGLPNFGYTF. The chain recombines TRBV12-3 or TRBV12-4 with TRBJ1-2, with no clear D. Trimming pared 5 bases from V and 8 bases from J, leaving 21 bases between. The length of the CDR3 is 15 residues.

This clonotype counts as medium-sized. The CDR3 nucleotides are TGTGCCAGCAGTTTAGGGTCGGTATCAAGGTCGTGGAACTATGGCTACACCTTC. This codes for CASSLGSVSRSWNYGYTF. V is TRBV12-3 or TRBV12-4 and J is TRBJ1-2; D unclear. The CDR3 extends over 18 amino acids. V was clipped by 1 base and J by 2 bases, with 20 bases between them.

By frequency in the sample, this clonotype is large (0.1 to 1%). The chain carries TRBV12-3 or TRBV12-4 and TRBJ1-2; D is unresolved. Deletions cut 0 bases from V and 0 bases from J, with 20 bases between. The CDR3 consists of 19 residues. The CDR3: CASSLAELLLSPANYGYTF. CDR3 DNA sequence: TGTGCCAGCAGTTTAGCAGAACTGCTTCTTAGTCCGGCTAACTATGGCTACACCTTC.

This chain connects TRBV12-3 or TRBV12-4 to TRBJ1-2, with D uncertain. V shed 6 bases and J shed 6 bases, with 14 bases lying between them. CDR3 length: 13 residues. DNA for the CDR3: TGTGCCAGCAGAATCCGGACTGCCGATGGCTACACCTTC. It is translated as CASRIRTADGYTF.

The gene calls are TRBV12-3 or TRBV12-4 and TRBJ1-2, with D possibly matching TRBD1 (6 bases). The CDR3 runs 15 residues. The ends were cut back, 3 bases at V and 2 bases at J, with 13 bases in the middle. The CDR3 region is CASSFTLDRNYGYTF. CDR3 coding DNA: TGTGCCAGCAGTTTTACCCTGGACAGAAACTATGGCTACACCTTC.

By proportion, this clonotype is medium-sized. One base away lies a much larger clone, so this may be a sequencing read error. V usage is TRBV12-3 or TRBV12-4 and J usage is TRBJ1-2; D is unresolved. The CDR3 has 13 residues. This CDR3 is CVSSFHENYGYTF. In DNA form, the CDR3 reads TGTGTCAGCAGTTTTCATGAGAACTATGGCTACACCTTC.

In its sample, this clonotype was seen many times. This sequence joins TRBV12-3 or TRBV12-4 and TRBJ1-2; D gene unclear. The CDR3 runs to 13 residues. V lost 4 bases to trimming and J lost 2 bases, with 8 bases between them. CDR3 DNA: TGTGCCAGCAGTTCCAGGCGCAACTATGGCTACACCTTC. Translation gives CASSSRRNYGYTF.

The chain is built from TRBV12-3 or TRBV12-4 and TRBJ1-2; D remains unclear. This CDR3 is built from 14 residues. Trimming took 6 bases from V and 2 from J, leaving 13 bases between them. DNA of the CDR3: TGTGCCAGCAGCCCACTGGTAGAGAACTATGGCTACACCTTC. This gives the protein CASSPLVENYGYTF.

This clonotype is deemed large. This sequence joins TRBV12-3 or TRBV12-4 and TRBJ1-2; D perhaps matches TRBD1 (6 bases). The CDR3 loop spans 14 amino acids. V was shortened by 6 bases and J by 1 base, with 12 bases between the two germline ends. In DNA, the CDR3 is TGTGCCAGCAGAAGACAGGCGATTAACTATGGCTACACCTTC. Translating it yields CASRRQAINYGYTF.

The chain carries TRBV12-3 or TRBV12-4 and TRBJ1-2, with D possibly being TRBD1 (5 bases). V lost 6 bases and J lost 8, with 16 bases in between. This CDR3 comprises 13 residues. CDR3 sequence reads: CASSNVREGGYTF. The DNA of the CDR3 is TGTGCCAGCAGCAATGTCAGGGAGGGCGGCTACACCTTC.

There are a few counts of this clonotype. The chain joins TRBV12-3 or TRBV12-4 to TRBJ1-2; D might be TRBD1 (6 bases). The CDR3 loop spans 14 amino acids. V dropped 1 base and J dropped 7 bases, with 13 bases sitting between them. In nucleotides, the CDR3 is TGTGCCAGCAGTTTAGGATGGCAGGGGCTTGGCTACACCTTC. Its protein is CASSLGWQGLGYTF.

This clonotype is categorized as hyperexpanded. The rearrangement uses TRBV12-3 or TRBV12-4 and TRBJ1-2, with D hard to call. Trimming pared 6 bases from V and 10 bases from J, leaving 18 bases between. This CDR3 contains 13 residues. The CDR3 is CASSYRADSNYTF. DNA for the CDR3: TGTGCCAGCAGCTACCGGGCCGATTCCAACTACACCTTC.

This clonotype is labeled as medium-sized (0.01 to 0.1%). The chain has TRBV12-3 or TRBV12-4 and TRBJ1-2; unclear D gene. V was pared by 2 bases and J by 1 base, with 11 bases between. The CDR3 is made up of 15 amino acids. The CDR3 here is CASSLSGWNNYGYTF. Written as DNA, the CDR3 is TGTGCCAGCAGTTTATCGGGGTGGAATAACTATGGCTACACCTTC.